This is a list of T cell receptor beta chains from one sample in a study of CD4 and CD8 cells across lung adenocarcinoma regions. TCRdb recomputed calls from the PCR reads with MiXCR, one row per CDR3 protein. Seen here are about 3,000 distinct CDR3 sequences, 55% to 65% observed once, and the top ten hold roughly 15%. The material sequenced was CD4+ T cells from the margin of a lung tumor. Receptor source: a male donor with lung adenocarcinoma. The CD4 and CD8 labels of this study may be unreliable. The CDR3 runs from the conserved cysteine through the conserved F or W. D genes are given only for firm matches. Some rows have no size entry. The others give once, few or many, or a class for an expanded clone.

DNA: TGTGCCAGCAGTTACCACGGGGGCACCGAGGCTGGCGGCACAGATAAGCAGTTTTTC; CDR3: CASSYHGGTEAGGTDKQFF; size: .; length: 19; J: TRBJ2-1; D: .; V: TRBV6-5
DNA: TGTGCCAGCAGCTTTCGGCGCCTAGAGACCCAGTACTTC; CDR3: CASSFRRLETQYF; size: .; length: 13; J: TRBJ2-5; D: .; V: TRBV7-2
DNA: TGTGCCAGCAGTCTGGGGACAGGGATAGTAAATGAGCAGTTCTTC; CDR3: CASSLGTGIVNEQFF; size: .; length: 15; J: TRBJ2-1; D: TRBD1; V: TRBV3-1
DNA: TGTGCCAGCAGCCTTGGACAGCCTAACTATGGCTACACCTTC; CDR3: CASSLGQPNYGYTF; size: .; length: 14; J: TRBJ1-2; D: .; V: TRBV3-1
DNA: TGTGCCAGCGGCCAGGACAGACGCCAAGAGACCCAGTACTTC; CDR3: CASGQDRRQETQYF; size: .; length: 14; J: TRBJ2-5; D: .; V: TRBV7-2
DNA: TGTGCCAGCAGCCTCGGACAGGGGGCTAAAGAGACCCAGTACTTC; CDR3: CASSLGQGAKETQYF; size: few; length: 15; J: TRBJ2-5; D: TRBD1; V: TRBV12-3/TRBV12-4
DNA: TGTGCCAGCAGTTACTCCTCCGGGACAGGGGTTTATGGGGCCAACGTCCTGACTTTC; CDR3: CASSYSSGTGVYGANVLTF; size: few; length: 19; J: TRBJ2-6; D: TRBD1; V: TRBV6-5
DNA: TGTGCCATCGGGCCAAGGGGAACGATCCCCTTCAATGAGCAGTTCTTC; CDR3: CAIGPRGTIPFNEQFF; size: .; length: 16; J: TRBJ2-1; D: .; V: TRBV10-3
DNA: TGTGCCACCTCCAGGGGAAGCTCCTACAATGAGCAGTTCTTC; CDR3: CATSRGSSYNEQFF; size: .; length: 14; J: TRBJ2-1; D: .; V: TRBV10-3
DNA: TGTGCCAGCAGTGCGGGACTAGCGGCCTCCTACAATGAGCAGTTCTTC; CDR3: CASSAGLAASYNEQFF; size: .; length: 16; J: TRBJ2-1; D: TRBD2; V: TRBV25-1
DNA: TGTGCCAGCAGTACAGGGAAACCACTAGCCAAAAACATTCAGTACTTC; CDR3: CASSTGKPLAKNIQYF; size: .; length: 16; J: TRBJ2-4; D: .; V: TRBV6-1
DNA: TGTGCCAGCAGCTTAGAGCATGTGGCCTCTGGAAACACCATATATTTT; CDR3: CASSLEHVASGNTIYF; size: .; length: 16; J: TRBJ1-3; D: .; V: TRBV7-2
DNA: TGTGCCAGCAGGTCGACCAGGGGCACCGGGGAGCTGTTTTTT; CDR3: CASRSTRGTGELFF; size: .; length: 14; J: TRBJ2-2; D: .; V: TRBV6-1
DNA: TGTGCCAGCAGCTTACGGGATAGACAGGGCGAGCAGTACTTC; CDR3: CASSLRDRQGEQYF; size: .; length: 14; J: TRBJ2-7; D: TRBD1; V: TRBV7-2
DNA: TGTGCCAGCAGCTTAGATTGGCGGGGGGGTGAGACCCAGTACTTC; CDR3: CASSLDWRGGETQYF; size: .; length: 15; J: TRBJ2-5; D: TRBD2; V: TRBV11-2
DNA: TGTGCCTCCGGGCTGGGAGGCAAAAATACTCAGTACTTC; CDR3: CASGLGGKNTQYF; size: once; length: 13; J: TRBJ2-4; D: .; V: TRBV3-1
DNA: TGTGCCAGCGTTAGATGGGGGCTAAGAAGCGAGCAGTACTTC; CDR3: CASVRWGLRSEQYF; size: medium-sized; length: 14; J: TRBJ2-7; D: .; V: TRBV6-5
DNA: TGTGCCAGCAGTGAAGACCCGGACAGCGAAGCTTTCTTT; CDR3: CASSEDPDSEAFF; size: medium-sized; length: 13; J: TRBJ1-1; D: .; V: TRBV6-1